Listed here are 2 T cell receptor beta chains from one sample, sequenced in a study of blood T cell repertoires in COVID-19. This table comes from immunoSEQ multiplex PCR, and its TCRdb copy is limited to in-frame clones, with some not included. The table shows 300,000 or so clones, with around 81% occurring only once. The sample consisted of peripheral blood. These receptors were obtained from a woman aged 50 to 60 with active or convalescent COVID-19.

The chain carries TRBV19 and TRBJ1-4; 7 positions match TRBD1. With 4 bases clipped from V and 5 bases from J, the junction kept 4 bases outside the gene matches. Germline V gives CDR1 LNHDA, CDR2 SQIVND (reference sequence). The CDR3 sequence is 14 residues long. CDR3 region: CASSSPGGNEKLFF. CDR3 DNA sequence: TGTGCCAGTAGTAGCCCAGGGGGAAATGAAAAACTGTTTTTT.

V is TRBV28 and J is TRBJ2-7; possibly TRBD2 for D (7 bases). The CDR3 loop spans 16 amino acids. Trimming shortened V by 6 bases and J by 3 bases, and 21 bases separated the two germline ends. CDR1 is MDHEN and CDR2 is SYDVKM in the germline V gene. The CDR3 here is CASRGGASGLHYEQYF. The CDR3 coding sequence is TGTGCCAGCAGGGGGGGGGCTAGCGGACTTCACTACGAGCAGTACTTC. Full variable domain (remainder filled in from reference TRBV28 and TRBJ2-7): DVKVTQSSRYLVKRTGEKVFLECVQDMDHENMFWYRQDPGLGLRLIYFSYDVKMKEKGDIPEGYSVSREKKERFSLILESASTNQTSMYLCASRGGASGLHYEQYFGPGTRLTVT.